This TCR beta chain appears in the sequencing data of a study of T cells after yellow fever vaccination. Study findings and constraints: Researchers cautioned that FACS-sorted repertoires could harbor abundant clonotypes contaminating from the bulk population. The secondary T-cell response peaked on day 5, not day 15, but was weaker.

This clonotype was seen a handful of times. No antigen is known for it. A single record per CDR3 protein comes from TCRdb applying MiXCR to the 5' RACE reads. In the table there are fewer than 500,000 distinct CDR3 sequences, around a sixth of which are singletons. V was pared by 11 bases and J by 1 base, with 3 bases of the junction left unmatched. CDR3 length equals 12 residues. From germline, CDR1 is SGHTA and CDR2 FQGNSA. J is TRBJ2-3 and V is TRBV7-2; 7 bases are shared with TRBD2. The source is a man between 18 and 29 years old who received the YFV17D yellow fever vaccine. Sequences were derived from PBMCs, sampled before the yellow fever booster vaccination. The CDR3 loop is CAGRGRTDTQYF. The CDR3 region has the DNA TGTGCCGGGAGGGGTCGCACAGATACGCAGTATTTT.